This passage covers 22 T cell receptor beta chains from one sample sequenced in a study of blood T cell repertoires in COVID-19. Measured with immunoSEQ multiplex PCR; TCRdb has only the in-frame clones, and not every one. Of fewer than 85,000 clones in the sample, around 90% were seen once. Material: peripheral blood. These receptors came from a man aged 55 to 70 with acute or convalescent COVID-19.

This chain connects TRBV9 to TRBJ2-5; D might be TRBD2 (6 bases). The CDR3 runs 16 residues. V was shortened by 3 bases and J by 3 bases, with 18 bases between the two germline ends. Germline loops: CDR1 SGDLS, CDR2 YYNGEE. CDR3 coding DNA: TGTGCCAGCAGCGCCAAGCACGGGACTTTTAAAGAGACCCAGTACTTC. Its protein product is CASSAKHGTFKETQYF.

The gene calls are TRBV10-3 and TRBJ2-6, with TRBD2 as a possible D gene (6 bases). Germline CDR1 is ENHRY and CDR2 is SYGVKD. V lost 6 bases and J lost 0, with 15 bases in between. The CDR3 has 17 amino acids. CDR3 sequence reads: CAISLGGPGSGANVLTF. CDR3 sequence (DNA): TGTGCCATCAGCCTGGGAGGTCCTGGCTCTGGGGCCAACGTCCTGACTTTC.

The genes are TRBV5-1 and TRBJ2-7; perhaps TRBD2 as D (6 bases). The CDR3 has 15 residues. The V gene's germline CDR1 is SGHRS and CDR2 YFSETQ. Trimming left V 0 bases short and J 0 bases short, with 10 bases between. The CDR3 reads CASSLVSGDSYEQYF. Here the CDR3 DNA reads TGCGCCAGCAGCTTGGTTTCGGGGGACTCCTACGAGCAGTACTTC.

There are a few counts of this clone. This chain links TRBV6-5 with TRBJ2-7, with 9 nucleotides matching TRBD1. The ends lost 6 bases at V and 11 bases at J; junction bases unmatched: 8. Looked up from germline, CDR1 is MNHEY and CDR2 is SVGAGI. This CDR3 is built from 12 residues. This CDR3 reads CASRPGTGTEYF. CDR3 sequence (DNA): TGTGCCAGCAGACCCGGGACAGGGACTGAGTACTTC.

The rearrangement joins TRBV4-3 to TRBJ1-6; perhaps TRBD1 as D (6 bases). V was cut by 0 bases and J by 7 bases, with 13 bases left in between. CDR3 length: 16 amino acids. Germline CDR1 is LGHNA and CDR2 is YSLEER. The CDR3 sequence: CASSQDGAGVNSPLHF. In DNA, the CDR3 is TGCGCCAGCAGCCAAGATGGGGCAGGGGTAAATTCACCCCTCCACTTT.

V and J are TRBV4-3 and TRBJ2-7, with TRBD2 as a possible D gene (5 bases). This CDR3 spans 14 amino acids. V was trimmed by 0 bases and J by 3 bases, leaving 9 bases between them. Germline values: CDR1 LGHNA, CDR2 YSLEER. The CDR3 region has the DNA TGCGCCAGCAGCCAAGAGCTCCGGGGCTACGAGCAGTACTTC. Protein: CASSQELRGYEQYF.

The J gene is TRBJ2-1, the V gene TRBV15, with 8 bases matching TRBD2. V lost 0 bases to trimming and J lost 3 bases; unmatched junction nucleotides: 4. Germline V CDR1 and CDR2: LNHNV, YYDKDF (reference sequence). The CDR3 sequence is 16 residues long. The CDR3 coding sequence is TGTGCCACCAGCAGAGAACCGCGGGGGGACTACAATGAGCAGTTCTTC. Its protein product is CATSREPRGDYNEQFF.

This clone has a single count. This rearrangement joins TRBV6-5 to TRBJ2-1, with TRBD1 identical over 9 bases. The trim removed 6 bases at V and 3 bases at J, leaving 6 bases unmatched. The CDR3 has 15 amino acids. Germline CDR1 and CDR2: MNHEY and SVGAGI. The CDR3 sequence: CASSTTGGFYNEQFF. CDR3 DNA sequence: TGTGCCAGCAGCACGACAGGGGGTTTCTACAATGAGCAGTTCTTC.

The chain couples TRBV5-3 to TRBJ1-6; 7 positions agree with TRBD1. TRBV5-3 is an ORF, and what it does is uncertain. V dropped 4 bases and J dropped 5; count of bases not matched to a gene: 9. The CDR3 totals 16 residues. CDR3 sequence reads: CARSPPRGTDNSPLHF. In nucleotides, the CDR3 is TGTGCCAGAAGCCCCCCCCGCGGGACAGATAATTCACCCCTCCACTTT.

The chain carries TRBV12-3 or TRBV12-4 and TRBJ1-1; 9 bases fit TRBD1. The CDR3 has 11 residues. V lost 5 bases to trimming and J lost 10 bases; unmatched junction nucleotides: 2. The CDR3 bases are TGTGCCAGCAGTCGACAGGGGGGAGCTTTCTTT. It encodes CASSRQGGAFF.

The V call is TRBV14, the J call TRBJ2-1; tentatively, D is TRBD2 (7 bases). Trimming left V 0 bases short and J 12 bases short, with 12 bases between. Germline V gives CDR1 SGHDN, CDR2 FVKESK. This CDR3 comprises 13 residues. CDR3 DNA: TGTGCCAGCAGCCAAGATGAGGGGGGGGTGCAGTTCTTC. Translating gives CASSQDEGGVQFF.

The J gene is TRBJ2-3, the V gene TRBV2; D is unclear. The V end lost 8 bases, the J end lost 5 bases, and 8 bases lay between the germline ends. This CDR3 has 11 amino acids. Per germline, CDR1 SNHLY and CDR2 FYNNEI. In nucleotides, the CDR3 is TGTGCCAGCTGGTCACTAGATACGCAGTATTTT. Amino acid sequence: CASWSLDTQYF.

This chain joins TRBV6-1 and TRBJ2-5, with 11 positions matching TRBD2. The CDR3 runs to 18 residues. V dropped 3 bases and J dropped 5; count of bases not matched to a gene: 14. Germline-derived CDR1 and CDR2 are MNHNS and SASEGT. CDR3 DNA sequence: TGTGCCAGCAGTGATCCGTACTTTATAGCGGGGGGGGAGGAGACCCAGTACTTC. Its protein product is CASSDPYFIAGGEETQYF.

This chain joins TRBV18 and TRBJ2-2; 10 bases line up with TRBD1. V shed 5 bases and J 7 bases; nucleotides not matched to a gene: 7. Per the germline V gene, CDR1 is KGHSH and CDR2 is LQKENI. The CDR3 covers 15 residues. The CDR3 loop reads CASSSTGGAGGELFF. CDR3 DNA sequence: TGTGCCAGCTCATCGACAGGGGGCGCCGGCGGGGAGCTGTTTTTT.

The gene calls are TRBV5-1 and TRBJ1-1; possible D gene TRBD1, 5 bases. The ends were cut back, 4 bases at V and 2 bases at J, with 15 bases in the middle. This CDR3 region has 15 residues. Germline V CDR1 and CDR2: SGHRS, YFSETQ. The CDR3 DNA reads TGCGCCAGCAGCCCCCGGCCTTGGGGCAACACTGAAGCTTTCTTT. Protein sequence: CASSPRPWGNTEAFF.

The rearrangement joins TRBV3-1 (or the pseudogene TRBV3-2) to TRBJ2-2; 9 positions agree with TRBD2. After removal of 1 base from V and 1 base from J, the junction contained 7 bases not matched to a gene. From germline, CDR1 is LGHDT and CDR2 YNNKEL (reference sequence). This CDR3 region has 18 residues. In DNA form, the CDR3 reads TGTGCCAGCAGCCAAGTATTGGCTAGCGGGGAGAACACCGGGGAGCTGTTTTTT. Residues: CASSQVLASGENTGELFF.

A single count supports this clone. The chain uses TRBV27 and TRBJ1-2; TRBD1 matches at 8 bases. The CDR3 contains 14 residues. J lost 7 bases, V lost 6 bases, and 10 bases had no gene match. From germline, CDR1 is MNHEY and CDR2 SMNVEV (reference sequence). CDR3 residues: CASRDHQGALGYTF. For the CDR3, the DNA is TGTGCCAGCAGGGACCACCAGGGGGCGCTTGGCTACACCTTC.

The table lists this clone with a few counts. The chain joins TRBV5-4 to TRBJ1-4; possibly TRBD1 for D (6 bases). From germline, CDR1 is SGHNT and CDR2 YYREEE (reference sequence). With 0 bases removed from V and 2 bases from J, the gap between germline ends came to 8 bases. The CDR3 is made up of 15 amino acids. The CDR3 DNA is TGTGCCAGCAGCTTGGGAAGGGGGACTAATGAAAAACTGTTTTTT. This codes for CASSLGRGTNEKLFF.

The chain uses TRBV5-1 and TRBJ2-3; TRBD2 matches at 16 bases. V gave up 6 bases and J gave up 2 bases; unmatched junction bases: 3. The CDR3 totals 16 residues. The germline V gene encodes CDR1 SGHRS and CDR2 YFSETQ. The DNA for the CDR3 is TGCGCCAGCATCGGGACTAGCGGGGGGGCCACAGATACGCAGTATTTT. Protein sequence: CASIGTSGGATDTQYF.

The V and J genes are TRBV2 and TRBJ1-6; 11 bases are shared with TRBD1. The CDR3 is made up of 12 amino acids. Germline V CDR1 and CDR2: SNHLY, FYNNEI. The J segment lost 11 bases and the V segment lost 6 bases, leaving 0 bases of the junction unmatched. CDR3 sequence reads: CASRDRGPPLHF. For the CDR3, the DNA is TGTGCCAGCAGGGACAGGGGGCCACCCCTCCACTTT. The variable domain in full, completed from reference TRBV2 and TRBJ1-6, reads EPEVTQTPSHQVTQMGQEVILRCVPISNHLYFYWYRQILGQKVEFLVSFYNNEISEKSEIFDDQFSVERPDGSNFTLKIRSTKLEDSAMYFCASRDRGPPLHFGNGTRLTVT.

The gene calls are TRBV10-3 and TRBJ2-3; D is unresolved. The CDR3 has 11 residues. Germline V gene sequence: CDR1 ENHRY, CDR2 SYGVKD. V dropped 11 bases and J dropped 0 bases, with 6 bases sitting between them. Written as DNA, the CDR3 is TGTGCCGTTCTTAGCACAGATACGCAGTATTTT. This encodes CAVLSTDTQYF.

This chain uses TRBV5-6 with TRBJ2-5, with 8 positions matching TRBD2. The V segment lost 1 base and the J segment 1 base; nucleotides outside the gene matches: 3. CDR1 is SGHDT and CDR2 is YYEEEE in the germline V gene. The CDR3 is 15 amino acids. DNA of the CDR3: TGTGCCAGCAGCTTGAGGAGCGGGGGCCAAGAGACCCAGTACTTC. It codes for CASSLRSGGQETQYF.